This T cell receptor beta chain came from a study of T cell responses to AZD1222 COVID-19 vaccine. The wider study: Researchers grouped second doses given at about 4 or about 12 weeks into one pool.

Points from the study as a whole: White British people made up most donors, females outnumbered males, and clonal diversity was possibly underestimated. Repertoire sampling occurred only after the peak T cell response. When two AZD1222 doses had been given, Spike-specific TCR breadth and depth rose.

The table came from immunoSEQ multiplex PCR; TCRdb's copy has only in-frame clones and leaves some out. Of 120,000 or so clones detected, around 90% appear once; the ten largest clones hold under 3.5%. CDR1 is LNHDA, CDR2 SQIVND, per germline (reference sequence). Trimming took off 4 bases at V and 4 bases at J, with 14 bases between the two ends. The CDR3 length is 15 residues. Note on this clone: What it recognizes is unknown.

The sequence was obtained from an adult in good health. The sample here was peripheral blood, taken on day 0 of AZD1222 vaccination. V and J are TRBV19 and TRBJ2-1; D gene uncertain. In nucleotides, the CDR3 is TGTGCCAGTAGTAGGGCAAGATTGGGGTACAATGAGCAGTTCTTC. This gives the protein CASSRARLGYNEQFF.